A single sample gave rise to the 21 T cell receptor beta chains below, sequenced in a study of shared clonotypes between healthy human individuals (dated by TCRdb to about 2020). The library relied on the immunoSEQ multiplex PCR assay. Not all clones reach the TCRdb copy of this immuneACCESS table, which keeps in-frame sequences only. Checked studies attribute under half of the gap to unresolved V genes and leave the rest unexplained. The sample table lists under 1,100,000 clones, about 77% of them with a count of one. Of the sample, 1.5% falls within the top ten clones. The sequencing input was memory CD4+ T cells sorted from blood. In light of the paper, this sample's cell subset or site label describes: CD45RA-negative fraction. All receptors come from a man younger than 35 in good health.

The chain uses TRBV10-1 and TRBJ2-1; 8 nucleotides match TRBD2. Germline V CDR1 and CDR2: WNHNN, SYGVQD (reference sequence). V was clipped by 3 bases and J by 10 bases; unmatched bases: 8. CDR3 size: 14 residues. CDR3 protein: CASSEIAGTGEQFF. The CDR3 DNA is TGCGCCAGCAGTGAAATAGCGGGAACAGGCGAGCAGTTCTTC.

In this sample, this clone turned up once. The rearrangement uses TRBV19 and TRBJ1-1, with 8 nucleotides matching TRBD1. V dropped 6 bases and J dropped 7; count of bases not matched to a gene: 7. Germline V CDR1 and CDR2: LNHDA, SQIVND (reference sequence). There are 13 residues in the CDR3. The CDR3 here is CASRNRDRREAFF. The CDR3 coding sequence is TGTGCCAGTAGGAACCGGGACAGGCGTGAAGCTTTCTTT. The full variable domain, in which reference TRBV19 and TRBJ1-1 provide the parts outside the CDR3, is DGGITQSPKYLFRKEGQNVTLSCEQNLNHDAMYWYRQDPGQGLRLIYYSQIVNDFQKGDIAEGYSVSREKKESFPLTVTSAQKNPTAFYLCASRNRDRREAFFGQGTRLTVV.

J is TRBJ2-7 and V is TRBV6-1, with 9 bases identical to TRBD2. V was pared by 6 bases and J by 0 bases, with 3 bases of the junction left unmatched. The CDR3 is made up of 14 amino acids. Germline CDR1 reads MNHNS; CDR2 reads SASEGT. This chain's CDR3 is CASSGLANSYEQYF. CDR3 nucleotide sequence: TGTGCCAGCAGCGGACTAGCGAACTCCTACGAGCAGTACTTC.

This chain joins TRBV6-6 and TRBJ1-5, with 7 bases that match TRBD1. This CDR3 contains 14 residues. Germline V lookup: CDR1 MNHNY, CDR2 SVGAGI (reference sequence). J lost 7 bases, V lost 6 bases, and 9 bases had no gene match. This CDR3 is CASRGESGGQPQHF. For the CDR3, the DNA is TGTGCCAGCAGGGGTGAATCAGGGGGGCAGCCCCAGCATTTT.

The chain couples TRBV25-1 to TRBJ2-1; perhaps TRBD1 as D (5 bases). The CDR3 length is 15 residues. The germline V and J ends were trimmed by 1 base and 0 bases, with 7 bases remaining between them. In germline, CDR1 is MGHDK, CDR2 SYGVNS. CDR3: CASSESGISYNEQFF. In DNA, the CDR3 is TGTGCCAGCAGTGAATCAGGGATCTCCTACAATGAGCAGTTCTTC.

The CDR3 coding sequence is TGTGCCAGCAGCTTGGGCAGCAGCACAGATACGCAGTATTTT. Its translation: CASSLGSSTDTQYF. The chain is built from TRBV5-4 and TRBJ2-3, with D unclear. Looked up from germline, CDR1 is SGHNT and CDR2 is YYREEE (reference sequence). The CDR3 has 14 residues. V gave up 0 bases and J gave up 0 bases, with 5 bases separating them.

This chain uses TRBV5-6 with TRBJ2-6; D may be TRBD1 (5 bases). Germline V gives CDR1 SGHDT, CDR2 YYEEEE. The CDR3 is made up of 18 amino acids. Between the trimmed V and J ends, which lost 4 bases and 1 base, there was a span of 18 bases. CDR3 bases: TGTGCCAGCAGCCAGGCAGGGCTCGGTTTATCTGGGGCCAACGTCCTGACTTTC. Amino acids: CASSQAGLGLSGANVLTF.

This clone was counted between two and nine times. This sequence joins TRBV6-1 and TRBJ1-5; D gene uncertain. The CDR3 extends over 15 amino acids. Germline V gene lookup returns CDR1 MNHNS and CDR2 SASEGT. Trimming cost V 0 bases and J 4 bases, with 10 bases left between them. This CDR3 reads CASSEAPRKNQPQHF. Written as DNA, the CDR3 is TGTGCCAGCAGTGAAGCGCCCAGGAAAAATCAGCCCCAGCATTTT.

J is TRBJ2-2 and V is TRBV30; D perhaps matches TRBD2 (5 bases). The CDR3 has 14 amino acids. V lost 2 bases and J lost 1, with 8 bases in between. Germline V gene lookup returns CDR1 GTSNPN and CDR2 SVGIG (reference sequence). DNA for the CDR3: TGTGCCTGGAGTATAGGACTGAACACCGGGGAGCTGTTTTTT. Translated, it gives CAWSIGLNTGELFF.

The gene calls are TRBV12-5 and TRBJ2-2; TRBD1 might be the D (5 bases). This CDR3 is 15 amino acids long. V was clipped by 1 base and J by 2 bases, with 8 bases between them. From germline, CDR1 is LGHNT and CDR2 FRNRAP. In nucleotides, the CDR3 is TGTGCTAGTGGTTTGGCAGGGATAAACACCGGGGAGCTGTTTTTT. Its translation: CASGLAGINTGELFF.

The chain combines TRBV10-2 with TRBJ1-1; D is undetermined. Germline V gene data show CDR1 as WSHSY and CDR2 as SAAADI. Trimming took off 0 bases at V and 3 bases at J, with 2 bases between the two ends. CDR3 length equals 12 residues. CDR3 in DNA: TGCGCCAGCAGTGAGTCGTACACTGAAGCTTTCTTT. The encoded protein is CASSESYTEAFF.

Note on this clone: One junction end does not reproduce the germline sequence, and a read error may be involved. V usage is TRBV6-6 and J usage is TRBJ2-7; TRBD2 might be the D (6 bases). CDR1 is MNHNY and CDR2 is SVGAGI in the germline V gene (reference sequence). The CDR3 loop spans 13 amino acids. CDR3 in amino acids: CASNYGSSYEQYF. For the CDR3, the DNA is TGTGCCAGCAATTACGGGAGCTCCTACGAGCAGTACTTC.

The chain recombines TRBV7-2 with TRBJ2-3; D gene unclear. This CDR3 comprises 15 residues. The germline V and J ends were trimmed by 5 bases and 4 bases, with 16 bases remaining between them. Germline V CDR1 and CDR2: SGHTA, FQGNSA. CDR3 loop: CASSLLGSPADTQYF. CDR3 DNA sequence: TGTGCCAGCAGCCTGCTAGGATCTCCCGCAGATACGCAGTATTTT.

This clone came up once. The J gene is TRBJ2-5, the V gene TRBV29-1, with D perhaps TRBD1 (6 bases). Germline CDR1 and CDR2: SQVTM and ANQGSEA. The ends were cut back, 1 base at V and 4 bases at J, with 16 bases in the middle. CDR3 length equals 15 residues. CDR3 bases: TGCAGCGTTGAAGGACTCAGGGGCATTCTAGAGACCCAGTACTTC. Its translation is CSVEGLRGILETQYF.

The chain couples TRBV4-3 to TRBJ1-1; 9 bases fit TRBD1. Germline-derived CDR1 and CDR2 are LGHNA and YSLEER. The V gene end was trimmed by 4 bases and the J gene end by 8 bases; junction bases not matched to a gene: 11. This CDR3 has 15 residues. The CDR3 protein is CASSPRDRVYSEAFF. The CDR3, as DNA: TGCGCCAGCAGCCCCCGGGACAGGGTATATTCGGAAGCTTTCTTT.

The V and J genes are TRBV11-2 and TRBJ1-1; TRBD1 matches at 7 bases. CDR3 size: 15 residues. CDR1 is SGHAT, CDR2 FQNNGV, per germline. V trimming: 6 bases; J trimming: 6 bases; junction bases outside the gene matches: 13. In nucleotides, the CDR3 is TGTGCCAGCAGTCCCGAGGGGGCGGGAGGGTCTGAAGCTTTCTTT. Protein product: CASSPEGAGGSEAFF.

V usage is TRBV4-3 and J usage is TRBJ1-3; D is uncertain. Per the germline V gene, CDR1 is LGHNA and CDR2 is YSLEER. The V end lost 4 bases, the J end lost 8 bases, and 12 bases lay between the germline ends. The CDR3 has 13 amino acids. The CDR3 region is CASSRPDRDTIYF. The CDR3, as DNA: TGCGCCAGCAGCCGCCCGGATCGGGACACCATATATTTT.

About this clone itself: Being one base from a much bigger clone, this may be a read error. The chain couples TRBV9 to TRBJ1-1; TRBD1 might be the D (6 bases). Germline CDR1 and CDR2: SGDLS and YYNGEE. The CDR3 has 13 amino acids. Trimming took 3 bases from V and 1 from J, leaving 7 bases between them. The CDR3 DNA is TGTGCCAGCAGCGAACAGGGGAACACTGAAGCTTTCTTT. Protein product: CASSEQGNTEAFF.

This chain uses TRBV30 with TRBJ1-1, with no clear D. Germline CDR1 is GTSNPN and CDR2 is SVGIG (reference sequence). This CDR3 has 14 amino acids. V lost 3 bases to trimming and J lost 1 base, with 12 bases between them. The CDR3 DNA follows: TGTGCCTGGAGCGAAGGCCACGGGAACACTGAAGCTTTCTTT. Translating it yields CAWSEGHGNTEAFF.

The CDR3 sequence is CASSIDRRDGYTF. CDR3 nucleotides: TGTGCCAGTAGTATAGATCGTCGGGATGGCTACACCTTC. The chain has TRBV19 and TRBJ1-2; the D is unclear. The germline CDR1 and CDR2 sequences are LNHDA and SQIVND (reference sequence). Trimming took 0 bases from V and 6 from J, leaving 8 bases between them. The CDR3 loop spans 13 amino acids.

As for this clone: Within the sample, other DNA sequences also encode this same CDR3. V gene TRBV18 combines with J gene TRBJ1-2, with D possibly TRBD1 on 5 matching bases. Germline V gene lookup returns CDR1 KGHSH and CDR2 LQKENI. V lost 3 bases and J lost 0, with 8 bases in between. The CDR3 covers 14 residues. Here the CDR3 reads CASSPGQANYGYTF. CDR3 sequence (DNA): TGTGCCAGCTCACCCGGACAAGCTAACTATGGCTACACCTTC.